The source of this TCR beta chain is a study of molecular identifiers for immune sequencing clone quantification. Background on the study: Replicate runs used RNA from around 20,000 or 100,000 naive CD8 cells, which was split five ways into aliquots, and four of those aliquots were then sequenced.

For bulk TCR libraries, previously described methods and listed TCR primers were used. Each CDR3 protein gets one entry after TCRdb re-called the PCR reads with MiXCR. The sample includes fewer than 350,000 distinct CDR3 sequences, about a fifth of them seen just once. This clonotype came up many times. Its antigen remains unknown. This CDR3 spans 16 amino acids. Germline V CDR1 and CDR2: SGHVT, SQSDAQ. Trimming took 5 bases from V and 8 from J, leaving 21 bases between them. Study results and limitations: Single-cell amounts of spiked Jurkat TCR RNA were reportedly detectable among over 750,000 naive cells. Clones above 20 RNA copies contained over 99% of effector molecules and under 1% of naive molecules.

This TCR was recovered from a human donor in good health. Some libraries in this study had Jurkat cell RNA spiked in. Sequencing was done on a sample of naive CD8+ T cells from blood, with Jurkat cell RNA spiked in. As to subset: FACS-sorted CD8+CD4-CCR7+CD45RA+ naive T cells. The rearrangement uses TRBV7-4 and TRBJ1-4; D call uncertain. CDR3 amino acids: CASSPKPRFPDEKLFF. The CDR3 nucleotides are TGTGCCAGCAGCCCGAAACCCCGCTTCCCGGACGAAAAACTGTTTTTT.